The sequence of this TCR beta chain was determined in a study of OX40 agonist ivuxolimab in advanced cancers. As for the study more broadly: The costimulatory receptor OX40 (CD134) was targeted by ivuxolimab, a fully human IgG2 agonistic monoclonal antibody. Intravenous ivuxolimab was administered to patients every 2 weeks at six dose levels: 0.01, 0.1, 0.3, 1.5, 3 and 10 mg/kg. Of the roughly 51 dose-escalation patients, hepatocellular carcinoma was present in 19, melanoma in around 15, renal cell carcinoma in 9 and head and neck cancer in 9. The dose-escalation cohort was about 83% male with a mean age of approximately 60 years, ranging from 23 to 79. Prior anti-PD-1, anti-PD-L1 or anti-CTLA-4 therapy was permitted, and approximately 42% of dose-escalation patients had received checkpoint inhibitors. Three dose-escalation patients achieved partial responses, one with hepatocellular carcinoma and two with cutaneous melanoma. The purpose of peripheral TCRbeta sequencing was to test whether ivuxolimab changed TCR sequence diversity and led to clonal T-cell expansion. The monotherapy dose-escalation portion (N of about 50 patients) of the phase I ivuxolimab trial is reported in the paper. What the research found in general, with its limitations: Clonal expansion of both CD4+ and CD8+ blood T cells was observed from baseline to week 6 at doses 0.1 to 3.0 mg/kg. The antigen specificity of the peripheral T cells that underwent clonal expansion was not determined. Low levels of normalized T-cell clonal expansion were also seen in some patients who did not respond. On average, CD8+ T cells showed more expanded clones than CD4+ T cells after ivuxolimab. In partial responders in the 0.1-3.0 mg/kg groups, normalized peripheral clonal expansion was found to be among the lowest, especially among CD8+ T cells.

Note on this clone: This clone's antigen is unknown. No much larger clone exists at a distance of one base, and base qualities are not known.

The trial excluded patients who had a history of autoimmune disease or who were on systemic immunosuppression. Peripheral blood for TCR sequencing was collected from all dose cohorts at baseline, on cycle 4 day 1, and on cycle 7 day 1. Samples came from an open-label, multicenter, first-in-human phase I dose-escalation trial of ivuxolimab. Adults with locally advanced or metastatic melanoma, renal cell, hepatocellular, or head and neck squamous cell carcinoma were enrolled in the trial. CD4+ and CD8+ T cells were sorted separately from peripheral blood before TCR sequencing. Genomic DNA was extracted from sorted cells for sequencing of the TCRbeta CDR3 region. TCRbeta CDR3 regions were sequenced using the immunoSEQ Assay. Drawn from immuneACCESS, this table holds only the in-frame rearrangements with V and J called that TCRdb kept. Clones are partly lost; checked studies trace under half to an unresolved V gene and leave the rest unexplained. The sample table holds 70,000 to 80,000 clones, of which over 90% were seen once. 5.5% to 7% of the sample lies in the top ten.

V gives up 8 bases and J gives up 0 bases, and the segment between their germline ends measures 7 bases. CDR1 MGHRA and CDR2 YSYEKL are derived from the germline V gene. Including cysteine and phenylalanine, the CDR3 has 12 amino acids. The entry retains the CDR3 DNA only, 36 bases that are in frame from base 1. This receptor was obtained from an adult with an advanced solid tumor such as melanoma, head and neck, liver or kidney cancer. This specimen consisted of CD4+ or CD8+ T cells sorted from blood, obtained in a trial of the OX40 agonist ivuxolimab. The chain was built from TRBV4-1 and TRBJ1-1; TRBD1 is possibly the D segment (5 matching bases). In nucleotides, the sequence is TGCGCCAGCCGGGGGTTGAACACTGAAGCTTTCTTT. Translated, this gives CASRGLNTEAFF.